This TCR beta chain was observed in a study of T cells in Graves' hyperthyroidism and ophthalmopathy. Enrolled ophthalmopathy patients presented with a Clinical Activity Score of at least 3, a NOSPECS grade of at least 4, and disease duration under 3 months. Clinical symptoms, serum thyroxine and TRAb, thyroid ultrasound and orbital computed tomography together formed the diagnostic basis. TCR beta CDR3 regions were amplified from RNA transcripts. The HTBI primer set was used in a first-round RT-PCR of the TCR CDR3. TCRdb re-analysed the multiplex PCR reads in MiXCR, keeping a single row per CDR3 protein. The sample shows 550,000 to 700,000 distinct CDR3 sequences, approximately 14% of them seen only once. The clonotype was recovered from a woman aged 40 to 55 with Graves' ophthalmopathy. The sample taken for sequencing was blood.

The CDR3: CASKSSGRAGETQYF. The CDR3 DNA follows: TGTGCCAGTAAGAGTAGCGGGAGGGCCGGAGAGACCCAGTACTTC. The chain links TRBV6-1 to TRBJ2-5; 11 nucleotides line up with TRBD2. CDR1 is MNHNS and CDR2 is SASEGT in the germline V gene. V gave up 9 bases and J gave up 4 bases; unmatched junction bases: 10. The CDR3 is 15 amino acids.